These 16 T cell receptor beta chains came from one sample sequenced in a study of CD8+ T cells in alopecia areata. Treatment given: oral pan-JAK inhibitor, 5-10 mg twice daily. Extracted from the samples, RNA was reverse transcribed into cDNA to serve as the sequencing template. Measured with immunoSEQ multiplex PCR; TCRdb has only the in-frame clones, and not every one. The sample holds some 190,000 clones, roughly 60% seen once. This specimen was CD4+ T cells sorted from blood, taken at week 24, from a patient treated with tofacitinib. The receptors derive from a human donor with alopecia areata.

This clone was counted a single time. The rearrangement joins TRBV6-6 to TRBJ1-4; D remains unclear. V lost 1 base to trimming and J lost 8 bases, with 5 bases between them. Germline lookup yields CDR1 MNHNY and CDR2 SVGAGI (reference sequence). The CDR3 covers 12 residues. For the CDR3, the DNA is TGTGCCAGCAGTTACTACGGCGAAAAACTGTTTTTT. Protein: CASSYYGEKLFF.

This clone has more than one count but fewer than ten. The CDR3, as DNA: TGTGCCAGCGGAGGGGACCCCACTGGGGCCAACGTCCTGACTTTC. Translation gives CASGGDPTGANVLTF. The chain is built from TRBV6-4 and TRBJ2-6; D might be TRBD2 (6 bases). V lost 8 bases, J lost 2 bases, and 13 bases lay in between. Germline V gene sequence: CDR1 MRHNA, CDR2 SNTAGT. This CDR3 contains 15 residues.

J is TRBJ1-4 and V is TRBV30; D call uncertain. This CDR3 is 14 amino acids long. Trimming removed 1 base from V and 5 bases from J, with 11 bases in between. Germline loops: CDR1 GTSNPN, CDR2 SVGIG (reference sequence). The CDR3 nucleotides read TGTGCCTGGAGTGACACCGATACCAATGAAAAACTGTTTTTT. As protein: CAWSDTDTNEKLFF.

The chain carries TRBV10-3 and TRBJ2-6, with D hard to call. The germline CDR1 and CDR2 sequences are ENHRY and SYGVKD. This CDR3 is built from 14 residues. V lost 4 bases and J lost 0, with 4 bases in between. CDR3 residues: CAISVSSGANVLTF. CDR3 DNA: TGTGCCATCAGTGTGTCCTCTGGGGCCAACGTCCTGACTTTC.

A note on this clone: Other nucleotide sequences in the sample specify the same CDR3. The chain is built from TRBV25-1 and TRBJ2-7; D perhaps matches TRBD2 (5 bases). The CDR3 loop spans 12 amino acids. Trimming pared 3 bases from V and 5 bases from J, leaving 8 bases between. Germline lookup yields CDR1 MGHDK and CDR2 SYGVNS. The CDR3 bases are TGTGCCAGCAGTGATTTAGCGCACGAGCAGTACTTC. The encoded protein is CASSDLAHEQYF.

The V and J genes are TRBV29-1 and TRBJ1-2, with 8 bases aligning to TRBD1. The J segment lost 7 bases and the V segment lost 6 bases, leaving 10 bases of the junction unmatched. Germline V gene sequence: CDR1 SQVTM, CDR2 ANQGSEA. This CDR3 is built from 13 residues. The CDR3 loop reads CSVPGQAWGGYTF. The DNA of the CDR3 is TGCAGCGTACCGGGACAGGCATGGGGTGGCTACACCTTC.

This clone was counted a few times. The chain joins TRBV7-3 to TRBJ1-2; unclear D gene. This CDR3 is built from 15 residues. The germline CDR1 and CDR2 sequences are SGHTA and FQGTGA. With 2 bases removed from V and 4 bases from J, the gap between germline ends came to 14 bases. Here the CDR3 DNA reads TGTGCCAGCAGCTTACGGCCATTAAACGGCTATGGCTACACCTTC. Translation: CASSLRPLNGYGYTF.

CDR3 sequence reads: CASSPPSAGRYEQYF. DNA of the CDR3: TGTGCCAGCAGCCCTCCTTCCGCCGGACGCTACGAGCAGTACTTC. This sequence joins TRBV5-4 and TRBJ2-7; no definite D call. V lost 4 bases and J lost 3, with 17 bases in between. The length of the CDR3 is 15 residues. The germline CDR1 and CDR2 sequences are SGHNT and YYREEE (reference sequence).

The chain is built from TRBV29-1 and TRBJ1-4, with 7 bases lining up with TRBD1. There are 14 residues in the CDR3. Germline lookup yields CDR1 SQVTM and CDR2 ANQGSEA. With 6 bases clipped from V and 7 bases from J, the junction kept 11 bases outside the gene matches. CDR3 sequence: CSVATGASGEKLFF. CDR3 sequence (DNA): TGCAGCGTCGCCACAGGGGCGTCCGGTGAAAAACTGTTTTTT.

The chain couples TRBV30 to TRBJ2-6; 9 positions match TRBD1. Germline trimming cut 6 bases from V and 0 bases from J; bases unmatched to any gene: 6. The CDR3 runs 16 residues. Germline V gene data show CDR1 as GTSNPN and CDR2 as SVGIG (reference sequence). This chain's CDR3 is CACDRGSSSGANVLTF. CDR3 nucleotides: TGTGCCTGTGACAGGGGGTCCAGCTCTGGGGCCAACGTCCTGACTTTC.

This clone occurred a few times. V and J are TRBV7-9 and TRBJ2-5, with 7 bases aligning to TRBD2. V shed 5 bases, J shed 2 bases, and the junction held 2 bases outside the gene matches. The CDR3 is 13 residues long. CDR1 and CDR2 from the germline V gene are SEHNR and FQNEAQ (reference sequence). CDR3 protein: CASSRLAQETQYF. As DNA, the CDR3 is TGTGCCAGCAGCAGACTAGCTCAAGAGACCCAGTACTTC.

The chain's CDR3 is CASTATVNTEAFF. DNA for the CDR3: TGTGCCAGCACTGCGACAGTGAACACTGAAGCTTTCTTT. The rearrangement uses TRBV6-1 and TRBJ1-1; D is perhaps TRBD1 (5 bases). Trimming took off 7 bases at V and 0 bases at J, with 9 bases between the two ends. The length of the CDR3 is 13 residues. Germline CDR1 MNHNS, CDR2 SASEGT.

This clone was seen a handful of times. The rearrangement links TRBV9 to TRBJ2-5; TRBD2 aligns across 12 bases. J lost 5 bases, V lost 0 bases, and 5 bases had no gene match. CDR3 length: 16 amino acids. Germline loops: CDR1 SGDLS, CDR2 YYNGEE. Here the CDR3 DNA reads TGTGCCAGCAGCGTAGCTAGCGGGGGGGCCGCGGAGACCCAGTACTTC. Encoded protein: CASSVASGGAAETQYF.

This chain uses TRBV5-6 with TRBJ2-1; no clear D gene. The CDR3 is made up of 11 amino acids. V shed 4 bases and J shed 5 bases, with 4 bases lying between them. CDR1 and CDR2 from the germline V gene are SGHDT and YYEEEE. In DNA form, the CDR3 reads TGTGCCAGCAGCCGAAACAATGAGCAGTTCTTC. Translated, it gives CASSRNNEQFF.

This clone was observed a single time. The rearrangement uses TRBV19 and TRBJ1-1; D gene unclear. Trimming left V 4 bases short and J 3 bases short, with 9 bases between. The germline gives CDR1 LNHDA, CDR2 SQIVND (reference sequence). The CDR3 loop spans 13 amino acids. DNA of the CDR3: TGTGCCAGTAGTAGAAGAGGAGACACTGAAGCTTTCTTT. This codes for CASSRRGDTEAFF. Drawing the rest from reference TRBV19 and TRBJ1-1, the complete variable domain is DGGITQSPKYLFRKEGQNVTLSCEQNLNHDAMYWYRQDPGQGLRLIYYSQIVNDFQKGDIAEGYSVSREKKESFPLTVTSAQKNPTAFYLCASSRRGDTEAFFGQGTRLTVV.

Points on this clone: This sample also contains other DNA sequences that code for the same CDR3. V and J are TRBV4-2 and TRBJ1-2, with a possible D match to TRBD1 (5 bases). The CDR3 covers 15 residues. Germline CDR1 reads LGHNA; CDR2 reads YNFKEQ. Trimming left V 0 bases short and J 0 bases short, with 8 bases between. CDR3: CASSQEQGPNYGYTF. The CDR3, as DNA: TGTGCCAGCAGCCAAGAGCAGGGCCCTAACTATGGCTACACCTTC.